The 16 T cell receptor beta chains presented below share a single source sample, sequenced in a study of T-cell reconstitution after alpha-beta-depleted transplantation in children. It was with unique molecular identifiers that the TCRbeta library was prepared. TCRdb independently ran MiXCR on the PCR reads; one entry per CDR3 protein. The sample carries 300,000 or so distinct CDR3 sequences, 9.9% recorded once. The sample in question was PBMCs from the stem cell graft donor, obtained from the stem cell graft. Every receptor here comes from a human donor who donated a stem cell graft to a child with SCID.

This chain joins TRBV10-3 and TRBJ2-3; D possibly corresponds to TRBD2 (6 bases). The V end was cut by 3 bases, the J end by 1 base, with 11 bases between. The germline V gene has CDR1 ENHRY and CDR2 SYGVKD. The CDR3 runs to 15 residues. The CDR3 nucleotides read TGTGCCATCAGTGACCGGGAGAGAGGCACAGATACGCAGTATTTT. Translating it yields CAISDRERGTDTQYF.

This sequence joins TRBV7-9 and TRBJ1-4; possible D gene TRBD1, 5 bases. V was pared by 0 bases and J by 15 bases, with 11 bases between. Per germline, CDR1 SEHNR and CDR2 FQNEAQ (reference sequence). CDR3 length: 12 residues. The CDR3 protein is CASSLAQGYMFF. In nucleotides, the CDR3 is TGTGCCAGCAGCTTAGCGCAGGGATACATGTTTTTT.

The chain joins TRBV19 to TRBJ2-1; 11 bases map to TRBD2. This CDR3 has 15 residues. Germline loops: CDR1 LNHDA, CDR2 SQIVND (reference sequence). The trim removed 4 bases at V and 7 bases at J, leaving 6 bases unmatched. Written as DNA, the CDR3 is TGTGCCAGTAGTAAACTAGCGGGGGAAGGAAATGAGCAGTTCTTC. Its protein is CASSKLAGEGNEQFF.

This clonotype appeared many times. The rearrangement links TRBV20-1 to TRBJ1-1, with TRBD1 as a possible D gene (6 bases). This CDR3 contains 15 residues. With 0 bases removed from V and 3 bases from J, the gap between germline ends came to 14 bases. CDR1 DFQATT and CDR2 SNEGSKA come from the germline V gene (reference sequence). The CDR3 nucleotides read TGCAGTGCTAGAGATACTATAGGGGGGGACACTGAAGCTTTCTTT. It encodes CSARDTIGGDTEAFF.

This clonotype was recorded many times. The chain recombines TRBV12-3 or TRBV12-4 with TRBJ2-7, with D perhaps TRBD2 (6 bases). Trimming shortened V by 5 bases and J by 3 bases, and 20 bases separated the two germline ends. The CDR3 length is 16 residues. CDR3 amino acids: CASSLPPGEKGYEQYF. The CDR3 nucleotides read TGTGCCAGCAGTCTACCCCCGGGGGAAAAAGGCTACGAGCAGTACTTC.

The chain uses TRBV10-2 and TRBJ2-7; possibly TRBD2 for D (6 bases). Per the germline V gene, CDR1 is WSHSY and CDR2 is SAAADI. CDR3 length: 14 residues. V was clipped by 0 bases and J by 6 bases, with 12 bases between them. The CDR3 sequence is CASSESTEGTEQYF. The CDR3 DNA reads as TGCGCCAGCAGTGAGTCGACGGAGGGTACCGAGCAGTACTTC.

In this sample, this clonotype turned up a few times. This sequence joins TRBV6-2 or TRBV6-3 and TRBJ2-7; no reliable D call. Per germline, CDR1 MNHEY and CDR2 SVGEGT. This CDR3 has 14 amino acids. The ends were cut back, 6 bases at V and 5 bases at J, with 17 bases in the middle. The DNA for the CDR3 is TGTGCCAGCAGGTCCAACTCTTTTCTCGACGAGCAGTACTTC. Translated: CASRSNSFLDEQYF.

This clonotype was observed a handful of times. This CDR3 reads CASSPLRGGYGYTF. The CDR3 DNA reads TGTGCCAGCAGTCCACTCAGGGGTGGCTATGGCTACACCTTC. The V call is TRBV27, the J call TRBJ1-2, with D possibly matching TRBD1 (6 bases). Germline CDR1 reads MNHEY; CDR2 reads SMNVEV (reference sequence). This CDR3 is 14 amino acids long. V was pared by 5 bases and J by 4 bases, with 14 bases between.

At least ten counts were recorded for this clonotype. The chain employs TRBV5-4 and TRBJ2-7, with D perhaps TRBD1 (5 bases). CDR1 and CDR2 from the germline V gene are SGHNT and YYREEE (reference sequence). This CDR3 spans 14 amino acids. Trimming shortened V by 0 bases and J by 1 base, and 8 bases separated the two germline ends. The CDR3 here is CASSLEQGSYEQYF. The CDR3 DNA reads TGTGCCAGCAGCTTGGAGCAGGGTTCCTACGAGCAGTACTTC. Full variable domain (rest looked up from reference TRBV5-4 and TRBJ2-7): ETGVTQSPTHLIKTRGQQVTLRCSSQSGHNTVSWYQQALGQGPQFIFQYYREEENGRGNFPPRFSGLQFPNYSSELNVNALELDDSALYLCASSLEQGSYEQYFGPGTRLTVT.

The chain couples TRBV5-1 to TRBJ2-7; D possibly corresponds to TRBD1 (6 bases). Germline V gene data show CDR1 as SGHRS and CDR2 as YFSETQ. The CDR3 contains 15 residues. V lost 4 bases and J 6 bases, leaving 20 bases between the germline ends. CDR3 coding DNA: TGCGCCAGCAGCCCGGAAGGGACACGAACCTCCGAGCAGTACTTC. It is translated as CASSPEGTRTSEQYF.

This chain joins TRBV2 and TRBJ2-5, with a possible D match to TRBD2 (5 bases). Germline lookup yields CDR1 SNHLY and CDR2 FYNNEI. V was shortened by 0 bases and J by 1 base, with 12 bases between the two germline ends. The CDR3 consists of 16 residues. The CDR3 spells CASSEADWRSQETQYF. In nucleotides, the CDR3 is TGTGCCAGCAGTGAAGCGGACTGGAGGTCCCAAGAGACCCAGTACTTC.

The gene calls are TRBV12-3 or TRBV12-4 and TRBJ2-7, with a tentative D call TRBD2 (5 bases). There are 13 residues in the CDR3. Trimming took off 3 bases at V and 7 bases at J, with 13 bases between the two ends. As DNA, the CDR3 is TGTGCCAGCAGTTTGGGAGCCGTAGGGGAGCAGTACTTC. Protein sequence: CASSLGAVGEQYF.

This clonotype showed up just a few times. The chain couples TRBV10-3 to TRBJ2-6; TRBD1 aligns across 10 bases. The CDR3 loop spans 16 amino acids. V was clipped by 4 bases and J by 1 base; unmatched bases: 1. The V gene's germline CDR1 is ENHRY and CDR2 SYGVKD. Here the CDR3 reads CAISGTGGSGANVLTF. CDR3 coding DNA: TGTGCCATCAGTGGGACAGGGGGATCTGGGGCCAACGTCCTGACTTTC.

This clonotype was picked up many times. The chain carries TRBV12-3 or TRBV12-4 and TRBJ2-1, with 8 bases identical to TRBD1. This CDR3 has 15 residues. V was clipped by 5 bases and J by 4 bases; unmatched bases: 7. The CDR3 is CASSTSGGAYNEQFF. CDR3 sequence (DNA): TGTGCCAGCAGTACCTCAGGGGGCGCTTACAATGAGCAGTTCTTC.

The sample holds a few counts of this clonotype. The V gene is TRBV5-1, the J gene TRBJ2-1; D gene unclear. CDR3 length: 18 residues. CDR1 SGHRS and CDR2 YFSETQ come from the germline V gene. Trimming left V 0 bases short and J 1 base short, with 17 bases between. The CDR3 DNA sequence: TGCGCCAGCAGCTTGGGGCAGAACCAAAGATTTTCCTACAATGAGCAGTTCTTC. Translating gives CASSLGQNQRFSYNEQFF.

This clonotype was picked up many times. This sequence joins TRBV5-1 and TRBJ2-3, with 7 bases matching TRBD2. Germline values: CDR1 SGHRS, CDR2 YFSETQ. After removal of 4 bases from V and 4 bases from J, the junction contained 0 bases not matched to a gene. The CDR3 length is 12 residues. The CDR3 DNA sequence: TGCGCCAGCAGCCGGGGGGCAGATACGCAGTATTTT. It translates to CASSRGADTQYF.